Sequencing of this T cell receptor (beta chain) was carried out in a study of blood T cell repertoires in COVID-19. Study in general: Acute and convalescent COVID-19 samples came from the United States, Italy and Spain.

The CDR3 sequence is 15 residues long. CDR1 and CDR2 from the germline V gene are SGDLS and YYNGEE. Deletions cut 4 bases from V and 1 base from J, with 12 bases between. TCRdb's copy holds only in-frame clones and misses some; the assay was immunoSEQ multiplex PCR. The data contain around 170,000 clones, around four fifths of them singletons. Sequences were obtained from peripheral blood. The chain uses TRBV9 and TRBJ2-1, with a weak D call TRBD1 (6 bases). This sequence was found in a man younger than 45 with active or convalescent COVID-19. CDR3 sequence (DNA): TGTGCCAGCAGCATACAGGGCGGGTCCTACAATGAGCAGTTCTTC. Translated: CASSIQGGSYNEQFF.